This is a list of T cell receptor beta chains from one sample in a study of identifying expanded T cells in peripheral blood. Generated by immunoSEQ multiplex PCR, the TCRdb table keeps only in-frame clones and is missing some. The data hold tens of thousands of clones, with 65% to 85% observed a single time. The specimen was blood. These receptors all come from a person aged 18 to 75 in good health. Each CDR3 is given with its conserved first and last residue. A D gene is named only where the DNA matches it firmly. Some rows have no size entry. The others give once, few or many, or a class for an expanded clone.

TRBD1	TRBV6-6	TRBJ2-7	-	CASRQTRDRDYEQYF	TGTGCCAGCAGGCAAACCCGGGACAGGGACTACGAGCAGTACTTC
TRBD1	TRBV19	TRBJ1-1	few	CASSIGGQMNTEAFF	TGTGCCAGTAGTATAGGGGGACAGATGAACACTGAAGCTTTCTTT
TRBD2	TRBV28	TRBJ2-3	-	CASSSRLAGRTDTQYF	TGTGCCAGCAGCTCGCGACTAGCGGGCCGCACAGATACGCAGTATTTT
-	TRBV5-1	TRBJ2-1	-	CASSLNEPYNEQFF	TGCGCCAGCAGCTTGAACGAGCCGTACAATGAGCAGTTCTTC
-	TRBV27	TRBJ2-2	-	CASSLFDTGELFF	TGTGCCAGCAGTTTATTTGACACCGGGGAGCTGTTTTTT
-	TRBV7-8	TRBJ1-5	-	CASSSRRIREPQHF	TGTGCCAGCAGCTCTAGACGAATTCGCGAGCCCCAGCATTTT
TRBD2	TRBV29-1	TRBJ2-1	-	CSVEELAADNEQFF	TGCAGCGTTGAAGAACTAGCGGCCGACAATGAGCAGTTCTTC
-	TRBV10-3	TRBJ2-1	once	CAISAQGVASYNEQFF	TGTGCCATCAGTGCACAGGGAGTAGCCTCCTACAATGAGCAGTTCTTC
-	TRBV4-3	TRBJ2-7	once	CASSQVQGPYEQYF	TGCGCCAGCAGCCAAGTACAGGGTCCCTACGAGCAGTACTTC
-	TRBV29-1	TRBJ1-5	-	CSVGGDQPQHF	TGCAGCGTTGGGGGGGACCAGCCCCAGCATTTT
-	TRBV7-2	TRBJ1-4	once	CASSLVAGTENEKLFF	TGTGCCAGCAGCTTAGTGGCCGGGACGGAGAATGAAAAACTGTTTTTT
TRBD2	TRBV4-2	TRBJ2-3	-	CASSQTRTSGRAQPVDTQYF	TGTGCCAGCAGCCAAACCCGGACTAGCGGGAGGGCCCAACCAGTGGATACGCAGTATTTT
-	TRBV5-1	TRBJ2-1	-	CASSLGDRNEQFF	TGCGCCAGCAGCTTGGGAGACCGGAATGAGCAGTTCTTC
TRBD1	TRBV27	TRBJ1-2	-	CASTPTPGQGYGYTF	TGTGCCAGCACCCCAACGCCGGGACAGGGGTATGGCTACACCTTC
-	TRBV30	TRBJ1-2	-	CAWSWTESDGYTF	TGTGCCTGGAGTTGGACTGAGTCCGATGGCTACACCTTC
TRBD2	TRBV25-1	TRBJ2-5	-	CATKLAPRETQYF	TGTGCCACCAAACTAGCGCCCAGGGAGACCCAGTACTTC
-	TRBV28	TRBJ2-3	-	CASSSGGPDTQYF	TGTGCCAGCAGTTCGGGTGGTCCAGATACGCAGTATTTT
-	TRBV6-5	TRBJ1-1	-	CASSSPKGWDTEAFF	TGTGCCAGCAGTAGCCCGAAGGGTTGGGACACTGAAGCTTTCTTT
TRBD2	TRBV5-1	TRBJ2-5	-	CASSKILAGVRETQYF	TGCGCCAGCAGCAAAATCCTAGCGGGAGTTCGGGAGACCCAGTACTTC
-	TRBV5-1	TRBJ1-3	-	CASSLQGGGTGNTIYF	TGCGCCAGCAGCTTGCAGGGAGGGGGAACTGGAAACACCATATATTTT
-	TRBV7-6	TRBJ1-2	-	CASSAGRFGYTF	TGTGCCAGCAGCGCCGGACGATTTGGCTACACCTTC
TRBD1	TRBV19	TRBJ2-7	-	CASSIETGGYEQYF	TGTGCCAGTAGTATCGAGACAGGGGGCTACGAGCAGTACTTC